The subject of this entry is one T cell receptor beta chain. Antigen specificity is unknown. Everyone who donated was a healthy bone marrow donor. Looked up from germline, CDR1 is SGHRS and CDR2 is YFSETQ. The CDR3 has 13 amino acids. V gave up 6 bases and J gave up 3 bases; unmatched junction bases: 5. This sample was included in a study of cytomegalovirus exposure and HLA in healthy donors. Study as a whole: Falling in the Caucasian-associated ancestry cluster were roughly 86% of 300 to 500 genotyped donors.

The PCR made use of 60 Vbeta and 13 Jbeta primers. Clones were sequenced by immunoSEQ multiplex PCR, and TCRdb holds only the in-frame ones, with some missing. The sample consists of about 140,000 clones, more than 70% of them appearing once. Broader study findings: V- and J-gene trimming in TCR beta was tied to a missense DCLRE1C variant by an analysis performed later. Highest at DRB1 and lowest at HLA-C, TCR association rates differed among HLA loci in a later analysis.

The chain uses TRBV5-1 and TRBJ1-1, with TRBD1 matching over 7 bases. The receptor was derived from a male donor in good health and CMV-seronegative. The sequenced material came from PBMCs. The CDR3 DNA reads TGCGCCAGCAACCGACAGGGAGACACTGAAGCTTTCTTT. It specifies CASNRQGDTEAFF.